Below, 10 T cell receptor beta chains from the same sample are listed, as sequenced in a study of beta chain features in type 1 diabetes. Study conclusions and caveats: TCRB CDR3 length was moderately but significantly reduced in all four CD4+ subsets of Type 1 diabetes patients.

Expressed TCRB transcripts were sequenced, since all the RNA that had been isolated was reverse transcribed. Clones were read by immunoSEQ multiplex PCR, and TCRdb kept only the in-frame ones, dropping some. The top ten hold around 0.5% of the sample, which has over 150,000 clones, approximately 9% seen once. No antigens are known for them. Sequenced input: central memory CD4+ T cells from blood. These receptors originate from a woman under 30 with type 1 diabetes.

This chain uses TRBV5-6 with TRBJ2-2, with TRBD1 identical over 10 bases. Trimming cost V 5 bases and J 7 bases; bases outside gene matches: 11. Germline loops: CDR1 SGHDT, CDR2 YYEEEE. This CDR3 has 16 amino acids. The CDR3 loop reads CASRFWDRGFSGELFF. CDR3 DNA sequence: TGTGCCAGCAGGTTCTGGGACAGGGGTTTTAGCGGGGAGCTGTTTTTT.

The rearrangement uses TRBV4-3 and TRBJ1-2; D ambiguous. Per the germline V gene, CDR1 is LGHNA and CDR2 is YSLEER. The germline V and J ends were trimmed by 4 bases and 4 bases, with 16 bases remaining between them. There are 15 residues in the CDR3. CDR3 coding DNA: TGCGCCAGCAGCCCCACCTTGACCGGGTCCTATGGCTACACCTTC. Its translation is CASSPTLTGSYGYTF.

This clone turned up a few times. The chain has TRBV4-3 and TRBJ2-7, with D possibly TRBD2 on 6 matching bases. This CDR3 is 15 amino acids long. V was shortened by 3 bases and J by 0 bases, with 12 bases between the two germline ends. In germline, CDR1 is LGHNA, CDR2 YSLEER. CDR3 coding DNA: TGCGCCAGCAGCCAGTCAATAGCGGCCTCCTACGAGCAGTACTTC. Its protein is CASSQSIAASYEQYF.

This clone was seen only a few times. The chain joins TRBV11-2 to TRBJ2-3; TRBD1 matches at 7 bases. This CDR3 spans 15 amino acids. V was pared by 4 bases and J by 6 bases, with 10 bases of the junction left unmatched. Per the germline V gene, CDR1 is SGHAT and CDR2 is FQNNGV. CDR3 sequence reads: CASSSMVLTGDTQYF. As DNA, the CDR3 is TGTGCCAGCAGCTCCATGGTCCTGACAGGGGATACGCAGTATTTT.

V and J are TRBV25-1 and TRBJ1-2, with 7 bases that match TRBD1. There are 13 residues in the CDR3. Germline values: CDR1 MGHDK, CDR2 SYGVNS. The ends lost 4 bases at V and 8 bases at J; junction bases unmatched: 7. The CDR3 DNA reads as TGTGCCAGCAGTGTGGCAGGGGGTGGCGGCTACACCTTC. Residues: CASSVAGGGGYTF.

The sample holds a few counts of this clone. The same CDR3 arises from other DNA sequences in this sample as well. This chain connects TRBV5-4 to TRBJ2-5, with TRBD1 identical over 9 bases. Germline V gene data show CDR1 as SGHNT and CDR2 as YYREEE (reference sequence). V gave up 2 bases and J gave up 2 bases; unmatched junction bases: 1. The CDR3 sequence is 14 residues long. Written as DNA, the CDR3 is TGTGCCAGCAGCTTACAGGGGGCTCAAGAGACCCAGTACTTC. It is translated as CASSLQGAQETQYF.

The table lists this clone with a few counts. The J gene is TRBJ2-2, the V gene TRBV11-1; a weak D match, TRBD1 (5 bases). V was clipped by 4 bases and J by 1 base, with 7 bases between them. The CDR3 length is 14 residues. Per the germline V gene, CDR1 is SGHAT and CDR2 is FQDESV (reference sequence). DNA for the CDR3: TGTGCCAGCAGCTCGACAGTGAACACCGGGGAGCTGTTTTTT. Amino acid sequence: CASSSTVNTGELFF.

This clone was recorded a few times. The rearrangement uses TRBV7-2 and TRBJ2-1; a possible D gene is TRBD1 (5 bases). Germline V gene sequence: CDR1 SGHTA, CDR2 FQGNSA. The germline V and J ends were trimmed by 2 bases and 8 bases, with 7 bases remaining between them. This CDR3 spans 12 amino acids. The CDR3 spells CASSLRGDEQFF. The DNA of the CDR3 is TGTGCCAGCAGCTTAAGGGGCGATGAGCAGTTCTTC. The full variable domain, in which reference TRBV7-2 and TRBJ2-1 provide the parts outside the CDR3, is GAGVSQSPSNKVTEKGKDVELRCDPISGHTALYWYRQSLGQGLEFLIYFQGNSAPDKSGLPSDRFSAERTGGSVSTLTIQRTQQEDSAVYLCASSLRGDEQFFGPGTRLTVL.

This clone turned up a few times. The V gene is TRBV5-1, the J gene TRBJ2-7, with D maybe TRBD1 (6 bases). Deletions cut 7 bases from V and 0 bases from J, with 14 bases between. Germline V lookup: CDR1 SGHRS, CDR2 YFSETQ. CDR3 size: 14 residues. CDR3 residues: CASAPGTLSYEQYF. CDR3 DNA sequence: TGCGCCAGCGCCCCGGGGACACTCTCCTACGAGCAGTACTTC.

This chain joins TRBV6-6 and TRBJ1-5; TRBD1 might be the D (5 bases). In germline, CDR1 is MNHNY, CDR2 SVGAGI (reference sequence). The CDR3 sequence is 14 residues long. Trimming stripped 4 bases from V and 4 bases from J, with 11 bases between. CDR3: CASSSGHLNQPQHF. The CDR3, as DNA: TGTGCCAGCAGTTCCGGACATCTTAATCAGCCCCAGCATTTT.